The rows below give T cell receptor beta chains drawn from one sample of a study of shared clonotypes between healthy human individuals. Clones were sequenced by immunoSEQ multiplex PCR, and TCRdb holds only the in-frame ones, with some missing. The sample includes about 2,200,000 clones, about 92% seen only once; the top ten take about 1.5%. Material for sequencing was naive CD8+ T cells from PBMCs. Every receptor here comes from a young man in good health. Some clones in this sample may be carry-over from other donors' samples. Each CDR3 is given with its conserved first and last residue. A D gene is named only where the DNA matches it firmly. Clone size, where shown, is once, few, many, or a class for clones that have expanded.

clone size: once
D gene: TRBD2
J gene: TRBJ2-1
V gene: TRBV11-2
CDR3 protein: CASSFIAGGPYNEQFF
CDR3 DNA: TGTGCCAGCAGCTTCATAGCGGGAGGGCCGTACAATGAGCAGTTCTTC

clone size: once
D gene: TRBD1
J gene: TRBJ1-1
V gene: TRBV23-1
CDR3 protein: CASSHYQGGSGTGIRNTEAFF
CDR3 DNA: TGCGCCAGCAGTCACTACCAAGGTGGCTCCGGGACAGGGATACGGAACACTGAAGCTTTCTTT

clone size: NA
D gene: NA
J gene: TRBJ2-3
V gene: TRBV29-1
CDR3 protein: CSVEWGGFSTDTQYF
CDR3 DNA: TGCAGCGTTGAATGGGGCGGGTTCAGCACAGATACGCAGTATTTT

clone size: NA
D gene: NA
J gene: TRBJ1-1
V gene: TRBV30
CDR3 protein: CAWTLAGGWTEAFF
CDR3 DNA: TGTGCCTGGACCTTGGCGGGGGGTTGGACTGAAGCTTTCTTT

clone size: NA
D gene: NA
J gene: TRBJ1-2
V gene: TRBV29-1
CDR3 protein: CSARSAYGYTF
CDR3 DNA: TGCAGCGCCAGATCGGCCTATGGCTACACCTTC

clone size: NA
D gene: NA
J gene: TRBJ1-5
V gene: TRBV7-2
CDR3 protein: CASSLGRLGNQPQHF
CDR3 DNA: TGTGCCAGCAGCTTAGGGAGGCTGGGCAATCAGCCCCAGCATTTT

clone size: NA
D gene: NA
J gene: TRBJ1-1
V gene: TRBV5-1
CDR3 protein: CASSQGGVGAFF
CDR3 DNA: TGCGCCAGCAGCCAAGGTGGGGTGGGGGCTTTCTTT

clone size: NA
D gene: NA
J gene: TRBJ1-3
V gene: TRBV5-6
CDR3 protein: CASSLGGSGNTIYF
CDR3 DNA: TGTGCCAGCAGCTTGGGCGGCTCTGGAAACACCATATATTTT

clone size: NA
D gene: TRBD1
J gene: TRBJ2-1
V gene: TRBV7-3
CDR3 protein: CASSLGGQGRNEQFF
CDR3 DNA: TGTGCCAGCAGCTTAGGGGGACAGGGCCGAAATGAGCAGTTCTTC

clone size: NA
D gene: TRBD2
J gene: TRBJ2-3
V gene: TRBV10-2
CDR3 protein: CAGGGSTDTQYF
CDR3 DNA: TGCGCCGGGGGGGGTAGCACAGATACGCAGTATTTT

clone size: NA
D gene: TRBD1
J gene: TRBJ2-4
V gene: TRBV18
CDR3 protein: CASSGDRGENIQYF
CDR3 DNA: TGTGCCAGCTCAGGAGACAGGGGCGAAAACATTCAGTACTTC

clone size: NA
D gene: NA
J gene: TRBJ2-1
V gene: TRBV29-1
CDR3 protein: CSVEGALSYNEQFF
CDR3 DNA: TGCAGCGTTGAAGGGGCCTTGTCCTACAATGAGCAGTTCTTC

clone size: NA
D gene: NA
J gene: TRBJ2-2
V gene: TRBV30
CDR3 protein: CAWSVHPRVGDTGELFF
CDR3 DNA: TGTGCCTGGAGTGTCCACCCACGGGTCGGGGACACCGGGGAGCTGTTTTTT

clone size: NA
D gene: NA
J gene: TRBJ2-1
V gene: TRBV4-1
CDR3 protein: CASSPGRYNEQFF
CDR3 DNA: TGCGCCAGCAGCCCGGGACGGTACAATGAGCAGTTCTTC

clone size: NA
D gene: NA
J gene: TRBJ1-1
V gene: TRBV10-1
CDR3 protein: CASSMGLNTEAFF
CDR3 DNA: TGCGCCAGCAGTATGGGACTTAACACTGAAGCTTTCTTT

clone size: NA
D gene: NA
J gene: TRBJ2-7
V gene: TRBV11-2
CDR3 protein: CASSATGASYEQYF
CDR3 DNA: TGTGCCAGCAGCGCAACTGGGGCCTCCTACGAGCAGTACTTC

clone size: NA
D gene: NA
J gene: TRBJ1-2
V gene: TRBV6-1
CDR3 protein: CASSPSFGYTF
CDR3 DNA: TGTGCCAGCAGTCCTTCCTTTGGCTACACCTTC

clone size: once
D gene: NA
J gene: TRBJ1-2
V gene: TRBV7-9
CDR3 protein: CASSLALRGYTF
CDR3 DNA: TGTGCCAGCAGCTTAGCGCTTAGGGGCTACACCTTC

clone size: NA
D gene: NA
J gene: TRBJ2-3
V gene: TRBV6-5
CDR3 protein: CASRLTGTDTQYF
CDR3 DNA: TGTGCCAGCAGACTAACAGGAACAGATACGCAGTATTTT

clone size: NA
D gene: TRBD1
J gene: TRBJ2-5
V gene: TRBV7-8
CDR3 protein: CASSKRQGPQETQYF
CDR3 DNA: TGTGCCAGCAGCAAGAGACAGGGACCTCAAGAGACCCAGTACTTC

clone size: NA
D gene: NA
J gene: TRBJ2-2
V gene: TRBV30
CDR3 protein: CAWSVGLSGELFF
CDR3 DNA: TGTGCCTGGAGTGTAGGGCTTTCCGGGGAGCTGTTTTTT

clone size: NA
D gene: NA
J gene: TRBJ2-1
V gene: TRBV11-3
CDR3 protein: CASSLAVGNEQFF
CDR3 DNA: TGTGCCAGCAGCTTAGCGGTCGGGAATGAGCAGTTCTTC

clone size: once
D gene: TRBD2
J gene: TRBJ2-2
V gene: TRBV29-1
CDR3 protein: CSVPLTSGRGTGELFF
CDR3 DNA: TGCAGCGTCCCGTTGACTAGCGGGAGGGGTACCGGGGAGCTGTTTTTT

clone size: NA
D gene: TRBD1
J gene: TRBJ1-2
V gene: TRBV29-1
CDR3 protein: CSVGGQGNYGYTF
CDR3 DNA: TGCAGCGTTGGGGGACAGGGGAACTATGGCTACACCTTC

clone size: NA
D gene: TRBD2
J gene: TRBJ2-5
V gene: TRBV4-3
CDR3 protein: CASSQERAGGDWTQYF
CDR3 DNA: TGCGCCAGCAGCCAAGAGCGAGCGGGGGGGGATTGGACCCAGTACTTC

clone size: NA
D gene: NA
J gene: TRBJ2-5
V gene: TRBV7-9
CDR3 protein: CASSLRSSPETQYF
CDR3 DNA: TGTGCCAGCAGCTTGAGGTCTAGCCCAGAGACCCAGTACTTC

clone size: NA
D gene: TRBD2
J gene: TRBJ2-7
V gene: TRBV7-2
CDR3 protein: CASSLAGGRPEQYF
CDR3 DNA: TGTGCCAGCAGCTTAGCGGGAGGGAGGCCCGAGCAGTACTTC